This TCR beta chain emerged from a study of long-term antiretroviral therapy in people with HIV. From each donor, at least one pre-ART PBMC sample and at least two post-ART PBMC samples were obtained. Trimming removed 4 bases from V and 1 base from J, with 11 bases in between. The CDR3 has 16 amino acids. CDR1 is SGHNT and CDR2 is YENEEA in the germline V gene. Survey level was the resolution at which the v3.0 immunoSEQ assay ran. Sequenced by immunoSEQ multiplex PCR; TCRdb stores in-frame clones only, minus some. The table includes 15,000 to 20,000 clones, roughly 91% detected once. The rearrangement joins TRBV11-3 to TRBJ2-6; D is undetermined. This receptor was obtained from a middle-aged man with HIV. Material: unsorted PBMCs, obtained 6.9 years after starting antiretroviral therapy. The CDR3 bases are TGTGCCAGCAGCTCCCTAGGTAAATCTGGGGCCAACGTCCTGACTTTC. Translating gives CASSSLGKSGANVLTF.